The text below deals with one T cell receptor beta chain. Germline CDR1 reads SSHAT; CDR2 reads FNYEAQ (reference sequence). CDR3 length: 13 residues. Trimming removed 5 bases at V and 5 bases at J, with 13 bases between. The sample originates from a study of blood T cell repertoires in COVID-19. TCRdb keeps only in-frame clones here, not all; method: immunoSEQ multiplex PCR. The sample consists of 100,000 to 150,000 clones, 80% to 90% of them appearing once. This chain uses TRBV7-7 with TRBJ2-7; a weak D match, TRBD1 (6 bases). This clonotype was obtained from a man between 65 and 79 years old who had recovered from COVID-19. Sequences were obtained from peripheral blood. CDR3 DNA sequence: TGTGCCAGCAGCCAAAACCAGGGGAACGAGCAGTACTTC. Translating it yields CASSQNQGNEQYF.